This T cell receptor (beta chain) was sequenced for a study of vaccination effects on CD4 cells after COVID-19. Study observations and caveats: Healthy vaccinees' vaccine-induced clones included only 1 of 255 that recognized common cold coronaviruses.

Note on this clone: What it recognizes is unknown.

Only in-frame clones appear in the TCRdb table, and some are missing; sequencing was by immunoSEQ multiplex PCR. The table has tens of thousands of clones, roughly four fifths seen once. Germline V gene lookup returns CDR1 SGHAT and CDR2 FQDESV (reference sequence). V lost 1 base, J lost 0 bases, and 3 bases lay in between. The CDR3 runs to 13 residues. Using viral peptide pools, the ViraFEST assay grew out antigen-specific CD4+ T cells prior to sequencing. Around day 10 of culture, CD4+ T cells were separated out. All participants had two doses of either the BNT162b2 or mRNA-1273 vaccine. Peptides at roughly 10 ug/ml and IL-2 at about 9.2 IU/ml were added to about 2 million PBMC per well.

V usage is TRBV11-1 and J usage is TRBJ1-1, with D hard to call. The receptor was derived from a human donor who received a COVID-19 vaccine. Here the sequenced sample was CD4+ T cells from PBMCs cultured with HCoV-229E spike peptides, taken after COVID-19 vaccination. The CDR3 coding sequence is TGTGCCAGCAGCTTAGGGTTGAACACTGAAGCTTTCTTT. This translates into CASSLGLNTEAFF.